A selection of T cell receptor beta chains follows, all from one sample in a study of T cell repertoires in cytomegalovirus infection. Each CDR3 protein is one row after TCRdb ran MiXCR on the reads. This sample has roughly 110,000 distinct CDR3 sequences; 10% occur once, and the top ten carry roughly 29%. Their recognized antigens are unknown. Input material: PBMCs, sequenced either directly or after in vitro stimulation (not recorded which). The source of these receptors is a human donor in good health (CMV status not recorded). Some clones in this sample may be carry-over from other donors' samples. CDR3s include the opening cysteine and the closing phenylalanine or tryptophan. D genes are given only for firm matches. Clone size is not always given. Where it is, it says once, few, many or a class for expanded clones.

abundance	d_gene	v_gene	len	j_gene	CDR3aa	CDR3nt
few	TRBD1	TRBV27	14	TRBJ1-2	CASSLSSGGDGYTF	TGTGCCAGCAGTTTATCTTCAGGGGGCGATGGCTACACCTTC
many	NA	TRBV11-2	13	TRBJ2-3	CASSFVGTDTQYF	TGTGCCAGCAGCTTTGTGGGAACAGATACGCAGTATTTT
many	NA	TRBV7-9	14	TRBJ2-2	CASSSGGDTGELFF	TGTGCCAGCAGCTCTGGGGGCGACACCGGGGAGCTGTTTTTT
NA	NA	TRBV7-6	15	TRBJ1-4	CASSPRDRNNEKLFF	TGTGCCAGCAGCCCACGGGACCGCAATAATGAAAAACTGTTTTTT
few	NA	TRBV4-3	13	TRBJ2-1	CASSLEGYNEQFF	TGCGCCAGCAGCCTAGAGGGCTACAATGAGCAGTTCTTC
many	TRBD1	TRBV7-6	14	TRBJ1-1	CASSSGQADTEAFF	TGTGCCAGCAGCTCGGGACAGGCGGACACTGAAGCTTTCTTT
many	TRBD2	TRBV5-4	16	TRBJ2-1	CASSLEVGLGYNEQFF	TGTGCCAGCAGCTTGGAAGTGGGACTAGGATACAATGAGCAGTTCTTC
NA	TRBD2	TRBV20-1	13	TRBJ2-5	CSARKLAVQTQYF	TGCAGTGCTAGAAAACTAGCGGTTCAGACCCAGTACTTC
many	NA	TRBV27	15	TRBJ1-2	CASSLQEQGGYGYTF	TGTGCCAGCAGTCTTCAGGAACAGGGTGGCTATGGCTACACCTTC
many	TRBD2	TRBV7-2	19	TRBJ2-1	CASSPTSGRDQSSYNEQFF	TGTGCCAGCAGCCCCACTAGCGGGAGGGATCAGAGCTCCTACAATGAGCAGTTCTTC
NA	TRBD2	TRBV19	16	TRBJ2-1	CASSIGTSGRSHEQFF	TGTGCCAGTAGTATAGGGACTAGCGGGAGGTCTCATGAGCAGTTCTTC
many	TRBD1	TRBV27	17	TRBJ2-1	CASSGPTQGAFVNEQFF	TGTGCCAGCAGTGGTCCAACCCAGGGGGCCTTCGTCAATGAGCAGTTCTTC
once	NA	TRBV20-1	12	TRBJ2-5	CSASLGEETQYF	TGCAGTGCTAGTTTGGGTGAAGAGACCCAGTACTTC
NA	TRBD1	TRBV29-1	12	TRBJ1-4	CSVLGRGEKLFF	TGCAGCGTTCTCGGCAGGGGGGAGAAACTGTTTTTT
many	NA	TRBV12-3/TRBV12-4	13	TRBJ1-5	CASRLGWNQPQHF	TGTGCCAGCAGATTGGGTTGGAATCAGCCCCAGCATTTT
NA	NA	TRBV5-1	12	TRBJ1-1	CASRGLDTEAFF	TGCGCCAGCAGAGGGTTGGACACTGAAGCTTTCTTT
NA	TRBD1	TRBV7-3	17	TRBJ1-6	CASSGQGAQRGYSPLHF	TGTGCCAGCAGTGGACAGGGGGCTCAAAGGGGGTATTCACCCCTCCACTTT
NA	TRBD1	TRBV11-3	13	TRBJ1-2	CASSLGDRGGYTF	TGTGCCAGCAGCTTAGGGGACAGGGGTGGCTACACCTTC
NA	TRBD1	TRBV2	16	TRBJ1-2	CASSPRPTGLSYGYTF	TGTGCCAGCAGCCCCCGTCCGACAGGGTTAAGCTATGGCTACACCTTC
many	NA	TRBV19	15	TRBJ1-4	CATNENRETNEKLFF	TGTGCCACCAACGAAAACAGGGAAACTAATGAAAAACTGTTTTTT
NA	NA	TRBV25-1	17	TRBJ2-3	CASSEFGRAGGTDTQYF	TGTGCCAGCAGTGAATTTGGTAGGGCAGGGGGGACAGATACGCAGTATTTT
many	NA	TRBV7-2	13	TRBJ1-6	CASSPSYNSPLHF	TGTGCCAGCTCCCCCAGTTATAATTCACCCCTCCACTTT
few	NA	TRBV7-2	14	TRBJ1-3	CASGTDGSGNTIYF	TGTGCCAGCGGGACTGACGGCTCTGGAAACACCATATATTTT
NA	NA	TRBV5-4	14	TRBJ2-1	CASSPKNKNNEQFF	TGTGCCAGCAGCCCAAAAAATAAGAACAATGAGCAGTTCTTC
many	NA	TRBV11-3	16	TRBJ2-1	CASSSRWPPTPNEQFF	TGTGCCAGCAGCTCACGCTGGCCACCGACCCCCAATGAGCAGTTCTTC
many	NA	TRBV7-2	15	TRBJ2-7	CASSLGAANRDEQYF	TGTGCCAGCAGCTTAGGGGCAGCAAATAGGGACGAGCAGTACTTC
many	NA	TRBV29-1	15	TRBJ1-2	CSVAGEARDNYGYTF	TGCAGCGTTGCCGGGGAAGCAAGGGATAACTATGGCTACACCTTC
NA	NA	TRBV7-8	16	TRBJ1-3	CASSPPGRGSGNTIYF	TGTGCCAGCAGCCCTCCCGGGAGGGGCTCTGGAAACACCATATATTTT
many	NA	TRBV24-1	13	TRBJ1-1	CATPGRANTEAFF	TGTGCCACCCCCGGAAGGGCGAACACTGAAGCTTTCTTT
few	TRBD1	TRBV6-2/TRBV6-3	16	TRBJ1-2	CASSYDGTGLSSGYTF	TGTGCCAGCAGTTACGACGGGACAGGGCTCTCGTCCGGCTACACCTTC
NA	TRBD1	TRBV28	14	TRBJ1-4	CASTGTVSNEKLFF	TGTGCCAGCACCGGGACAGTCTCTAATGAAAAACTGTTTTTT
NA	NA	TRBV6-5	16	TRBJ1-1	CASSYNGGGRNTEAFF	TGTGCCAGCAGTTACAATGGCGGGGGCCGGAACACTGAAGCTTTCTTT
many	NA	TRBV28	13	TRBJ1-1	CASSLLGHTEAFF	TGTGCCAGCAGTTTGTTGGGTCACACTGAAGCTTTCTTT